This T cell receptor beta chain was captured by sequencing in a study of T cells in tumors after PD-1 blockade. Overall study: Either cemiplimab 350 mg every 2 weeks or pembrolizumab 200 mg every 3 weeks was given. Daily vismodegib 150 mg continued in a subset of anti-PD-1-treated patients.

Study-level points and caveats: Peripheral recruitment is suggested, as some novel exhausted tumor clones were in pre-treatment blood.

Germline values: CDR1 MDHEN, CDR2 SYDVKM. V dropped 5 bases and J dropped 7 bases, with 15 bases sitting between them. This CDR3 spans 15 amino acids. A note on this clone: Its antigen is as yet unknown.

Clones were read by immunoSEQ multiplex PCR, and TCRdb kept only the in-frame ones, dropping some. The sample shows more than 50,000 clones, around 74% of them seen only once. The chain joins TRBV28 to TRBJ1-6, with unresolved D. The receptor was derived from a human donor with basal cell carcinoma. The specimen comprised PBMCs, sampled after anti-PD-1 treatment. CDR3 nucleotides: TGTGCCAGCAGTCCCGAAGGAGGATTCAATTCACCCCTCCACTTT. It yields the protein CASSPEGGFNSPLHF.